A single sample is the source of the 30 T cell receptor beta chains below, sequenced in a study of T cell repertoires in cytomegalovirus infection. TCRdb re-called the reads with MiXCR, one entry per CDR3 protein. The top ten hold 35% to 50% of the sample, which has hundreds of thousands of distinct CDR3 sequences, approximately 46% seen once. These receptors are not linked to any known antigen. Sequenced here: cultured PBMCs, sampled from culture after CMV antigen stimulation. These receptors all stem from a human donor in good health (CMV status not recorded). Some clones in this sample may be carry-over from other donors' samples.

CDR3 protein: CASSFSVGGNTIYF. CDR3 sequence (DNA): TGCGCCAGCAGCTTTTCGGTAGGCGGAAACACCATATATTTT. This chain uses TRBV5-1 with TRBJ1-3; D uncertain. The germline CDR1 and CDR2 sequences are SGHRS and YFSETQ. The CDR3 covers 14 residues. V shed 2 bases and J shed 4 bases, with 10 bases lying between them. Based on the CDR3 plus reference TRBV5-1 and TRBJ1-3, the full variable domain is KAGVTQTPRYLIKTRGQQVTLSCSPISGHRSVSWYQQTPGQGLQFLFEYFSETQRNKGNFPGRFSGRQFSNSRSEMNVSTLELGDSALYLCASSFSVGGNTIYFGEGSWLTVV.

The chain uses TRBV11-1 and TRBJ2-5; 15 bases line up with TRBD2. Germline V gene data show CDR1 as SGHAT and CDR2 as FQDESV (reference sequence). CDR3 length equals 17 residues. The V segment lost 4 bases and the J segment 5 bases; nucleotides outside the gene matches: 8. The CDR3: CASSSGLAGGPWETQYF. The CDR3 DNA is TGTGCCAGCAGCTCCGGACTAGCGGGGGGGCCATGGGAGACCCAGTACTTC.

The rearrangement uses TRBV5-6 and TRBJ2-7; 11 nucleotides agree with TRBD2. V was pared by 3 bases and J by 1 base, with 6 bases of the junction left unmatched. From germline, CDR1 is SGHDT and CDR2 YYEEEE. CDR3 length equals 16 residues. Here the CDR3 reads CASSSGLADLSYEQYF. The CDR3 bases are TGTGCCAGCAGCTCGGGACTAGCGGATCTTTCCTACGAGCAGTACTTC.

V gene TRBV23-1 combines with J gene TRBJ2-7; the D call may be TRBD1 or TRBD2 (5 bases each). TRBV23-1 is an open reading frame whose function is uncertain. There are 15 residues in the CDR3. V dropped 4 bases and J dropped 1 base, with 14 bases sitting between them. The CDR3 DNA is TGCGCCAGCAGTCCTCTTGGGACGGAATCCTACGAGCAGTACTTC. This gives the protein CASSPLGTESYEQYF.

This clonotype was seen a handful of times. CDR3 DNA: TGTGCCAGCAGCCCTGGACAGGGGGCTACCTACAATGAGCAGTTCTTC. Translated: CASSPGQGATYNEQFF. The chain links TRBV7-8 to TRBJ2-1; 11 positions match TRBD1. Per germline, CDR1 SGHVS and CDR2 FQNEAQ. V shed 5 bases, J shed 2 bases, and the junction held 5 bases outside the gene matches. The CDR3 runs to 16 residues. Supplemented by reference TRBV7-8 and TRBJ2-1, the full variable domain reads GAGVSQSPRYKVAKRGQDVALRCDPISGHVSLFWYQQALGQGPEFLTYFQNEAQLDKSGLPSDRFFAERPEGSVSTLKIQRTQQEDSAVYLCASSPGQGATYNEQFFGPGTRLTVL.

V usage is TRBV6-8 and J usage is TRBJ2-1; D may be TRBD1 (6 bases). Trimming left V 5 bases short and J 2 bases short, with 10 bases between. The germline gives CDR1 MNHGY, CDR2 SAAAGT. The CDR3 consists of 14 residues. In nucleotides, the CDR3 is TGTGCCAGCAGTCTCAACAGGGCCTACAATGAGCAGTTCTTC. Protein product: CASSLNRAYNEQFF.

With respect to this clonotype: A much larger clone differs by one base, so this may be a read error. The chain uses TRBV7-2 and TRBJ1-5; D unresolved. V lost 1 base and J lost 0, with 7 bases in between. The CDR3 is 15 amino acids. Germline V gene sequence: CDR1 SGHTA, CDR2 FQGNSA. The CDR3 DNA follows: TGTGCCAGCAGCTTAGAGGCACCTAGCAATCAGCCCCAGCATTTT. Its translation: CASSLEAPSNQPQHF.

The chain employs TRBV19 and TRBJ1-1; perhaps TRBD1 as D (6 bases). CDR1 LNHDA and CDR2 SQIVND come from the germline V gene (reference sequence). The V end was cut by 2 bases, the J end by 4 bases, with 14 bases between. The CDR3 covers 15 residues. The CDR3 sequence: CASSILGQGLTEAFF. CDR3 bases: TGTGCCAGTAGTATACTGGGCCAGGGGCTCACTGAAGCTTTCTTT. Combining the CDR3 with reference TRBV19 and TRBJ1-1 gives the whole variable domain DGGITQSPKYLFRKEGQNVTLSCEQNLNHDAMYWYRQDPGQGLRLIYYSQIVNDFQKGDIAEGYSVSREKKESFPLTVTSAQKNPTAFYLCASSILGQGLTEAFFGQGTRLTVV.

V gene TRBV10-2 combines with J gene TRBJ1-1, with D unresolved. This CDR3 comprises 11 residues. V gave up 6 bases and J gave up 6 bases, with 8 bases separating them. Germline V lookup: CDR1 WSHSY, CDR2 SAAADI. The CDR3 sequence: CASRIASEAFF. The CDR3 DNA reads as TGCGCCAGCAGGATAGCATCTGAAGCTTTCTTT.

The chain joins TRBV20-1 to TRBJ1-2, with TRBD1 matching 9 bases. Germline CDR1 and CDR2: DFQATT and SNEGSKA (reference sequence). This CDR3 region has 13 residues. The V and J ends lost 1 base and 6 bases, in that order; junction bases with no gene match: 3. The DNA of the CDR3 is TGCAGTGCTAGAGGGACAGGGGACCATGGCTACACCTTC. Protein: CSARGTGDHGYTF.

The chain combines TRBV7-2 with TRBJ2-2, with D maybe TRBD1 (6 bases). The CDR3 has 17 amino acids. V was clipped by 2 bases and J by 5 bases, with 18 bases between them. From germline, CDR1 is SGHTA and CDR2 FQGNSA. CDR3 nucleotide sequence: TGTGCCAGCAGCTTACACAGGGTCAGTTTTGGGACCGGGGAGCTGTTTTTT. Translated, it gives CASSLHRVSFGTGELFF.

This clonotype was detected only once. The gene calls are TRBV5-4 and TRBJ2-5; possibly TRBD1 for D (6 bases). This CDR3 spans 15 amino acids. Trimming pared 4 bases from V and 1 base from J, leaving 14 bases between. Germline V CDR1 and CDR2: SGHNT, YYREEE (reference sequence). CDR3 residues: CASSRGGQGQETQYF. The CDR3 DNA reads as TGTGCCAGCAGCCGTGGGGGCCAAGGCCAAGAGACCCAGTACTTC.

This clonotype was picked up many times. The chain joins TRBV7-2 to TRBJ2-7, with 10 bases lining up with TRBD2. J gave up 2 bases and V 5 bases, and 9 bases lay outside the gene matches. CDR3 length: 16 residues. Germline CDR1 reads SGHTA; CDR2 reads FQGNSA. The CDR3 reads CASSPVTSGQTYEQYF. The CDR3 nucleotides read TGTGCCAGCAGCCCCGTGACTAGCGGGCAAACCTACGAGCAGTACTTC.

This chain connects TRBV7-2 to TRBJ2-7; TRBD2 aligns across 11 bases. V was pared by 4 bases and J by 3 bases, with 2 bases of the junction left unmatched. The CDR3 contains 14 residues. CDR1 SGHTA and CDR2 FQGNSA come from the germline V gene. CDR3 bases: TGTGCCAGCAGCTCCCTAGCGGGGGGCTACGAGCAGTACTTC. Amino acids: CASSSLAGGYEQYF.

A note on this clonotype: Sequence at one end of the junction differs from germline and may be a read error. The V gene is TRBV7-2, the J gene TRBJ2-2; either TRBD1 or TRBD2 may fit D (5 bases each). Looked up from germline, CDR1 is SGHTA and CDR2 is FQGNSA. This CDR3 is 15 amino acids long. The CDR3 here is CACSPRDLTTGELFF. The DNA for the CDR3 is TGTGCCTGCAGCCCCCGGGACCTCACCACCGGGGAGCTGTTTTTT.

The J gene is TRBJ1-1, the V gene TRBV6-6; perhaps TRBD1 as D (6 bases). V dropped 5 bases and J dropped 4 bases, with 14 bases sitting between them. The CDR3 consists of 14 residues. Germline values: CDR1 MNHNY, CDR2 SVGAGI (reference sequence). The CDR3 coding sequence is TGTGCCAGCAGTCCCGGACAGCGGGGCACTGAAGCTTTCTTT. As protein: CASSPGQRGTEAFF.

CDR3 sequence: CASGGRTDTQYF. CDR3 in DNA: TGTGCCAGTGGGGGGAGGACAGATACGCAGTATTTT. The chain couples TRBV19 to TRBJ2-3; TRBD2 is a possible D gene (6 bases). Deletions cut 8 bases from V and 3 bases from J, with 9 bases between. CDR3 length equals 12 residues. CDR1 LNHDA and CDR2 SQIVND come from the germline V gene (reference sequence).

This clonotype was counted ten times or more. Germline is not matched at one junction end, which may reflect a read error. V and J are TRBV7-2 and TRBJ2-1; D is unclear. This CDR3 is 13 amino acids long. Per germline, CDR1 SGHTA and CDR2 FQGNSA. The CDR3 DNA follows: TGTGCCAGCAGTTTAGATGGTTACAATGAGCAGTTCTTC. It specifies CASSLDGYNEQFF.

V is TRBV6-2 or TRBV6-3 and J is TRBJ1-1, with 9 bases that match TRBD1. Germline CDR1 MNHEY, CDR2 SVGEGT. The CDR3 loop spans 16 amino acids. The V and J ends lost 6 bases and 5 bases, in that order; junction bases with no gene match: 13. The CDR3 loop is CASSYTWDRVTTEAFF. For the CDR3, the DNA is TGTGCCAGCAGCTACACCTGGGACAGGGTGACGACTGAAGCTTTCTTT.

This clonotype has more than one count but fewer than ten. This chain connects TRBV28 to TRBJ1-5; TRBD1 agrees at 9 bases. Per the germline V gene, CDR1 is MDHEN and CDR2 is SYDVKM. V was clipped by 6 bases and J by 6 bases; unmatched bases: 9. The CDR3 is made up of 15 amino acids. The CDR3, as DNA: TGTGCCAGCAGGGAAGACAGGGGGGTGGGTCAGCCCCAGCATTTT. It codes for CASREDRGVGQPQHF.

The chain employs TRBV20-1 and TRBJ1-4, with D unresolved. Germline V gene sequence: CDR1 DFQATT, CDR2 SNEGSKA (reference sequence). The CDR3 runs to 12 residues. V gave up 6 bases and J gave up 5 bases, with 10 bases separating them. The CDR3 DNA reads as TGCAGTGCCCGCAAACAGAATGAAAAACTGTTTTTT. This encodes CSARKQNEKLFF.

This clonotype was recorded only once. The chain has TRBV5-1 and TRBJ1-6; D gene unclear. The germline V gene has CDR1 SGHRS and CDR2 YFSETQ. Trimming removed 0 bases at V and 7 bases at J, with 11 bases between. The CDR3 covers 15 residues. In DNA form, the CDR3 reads TGCGCCAGCAGCTTGGATGGTCCGGAGAATTCACCCCTCCACTTT. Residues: CASSLDGPENSPLHF. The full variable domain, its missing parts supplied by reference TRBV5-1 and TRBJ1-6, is KAGVTQTPRYLIKTRGQQVTLSCSPISGHRSVSWYQQTPGQGLQFLFEYFSETQRNKGNFPGRFSGRQFSNSRSEMNVSTLELGDSALYLCASSLDGPENSPLHFGNGTRLTVT.

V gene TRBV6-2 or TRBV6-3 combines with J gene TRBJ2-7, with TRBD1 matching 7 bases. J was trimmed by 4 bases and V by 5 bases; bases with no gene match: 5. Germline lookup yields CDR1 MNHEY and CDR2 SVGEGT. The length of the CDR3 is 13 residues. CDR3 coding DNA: TGTGCCAGCAGTGGGGACAGTTCTTACGAGCAGTACTTC. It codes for CASSGDSSYEQYF.

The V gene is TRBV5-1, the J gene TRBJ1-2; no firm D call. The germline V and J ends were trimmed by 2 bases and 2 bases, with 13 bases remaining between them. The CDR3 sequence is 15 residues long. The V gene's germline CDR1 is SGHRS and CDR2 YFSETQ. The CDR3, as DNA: TGCGCCAGCAGCTTTGGCGGGCGGGGAAACTATGGCTACACCTTC. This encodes CASSFGGRGNYGYTF.

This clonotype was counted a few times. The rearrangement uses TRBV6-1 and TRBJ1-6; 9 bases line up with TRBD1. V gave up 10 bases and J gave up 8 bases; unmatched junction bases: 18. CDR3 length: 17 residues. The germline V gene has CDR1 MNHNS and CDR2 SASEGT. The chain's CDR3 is CATPGQGPSWFYSPLHF. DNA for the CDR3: TGTGCCACCCCCGGACAGGGGCCTTCGTGGTTTTATTCACCCCTCCACTTT.

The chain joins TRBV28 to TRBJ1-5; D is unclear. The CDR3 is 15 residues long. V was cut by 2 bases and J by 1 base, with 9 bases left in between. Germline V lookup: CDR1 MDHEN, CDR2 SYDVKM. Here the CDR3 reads CASSLVGRSNQPQHF. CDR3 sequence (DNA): TGTGCCAGCAGTTTAGTAGGGAGGAGCAATCAGCCCCAGCATTTT.

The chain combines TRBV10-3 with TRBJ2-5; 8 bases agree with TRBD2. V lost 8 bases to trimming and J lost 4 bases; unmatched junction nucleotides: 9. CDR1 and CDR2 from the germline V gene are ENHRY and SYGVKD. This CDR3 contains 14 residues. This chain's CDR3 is CAIRDSGIGETQYF. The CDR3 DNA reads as TGTGCCATCCGCGATAGCGGGATCGGAGAGACCCAGTACTTC.

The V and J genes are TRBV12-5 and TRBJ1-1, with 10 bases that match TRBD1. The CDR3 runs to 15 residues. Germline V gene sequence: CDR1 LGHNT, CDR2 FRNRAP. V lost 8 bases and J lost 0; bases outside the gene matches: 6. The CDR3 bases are TGTGCTAGTCTTGCCGGGACAGGGGTGAACACTGAAGCTTTCTTT. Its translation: CASLAGTGVNTEAFF.

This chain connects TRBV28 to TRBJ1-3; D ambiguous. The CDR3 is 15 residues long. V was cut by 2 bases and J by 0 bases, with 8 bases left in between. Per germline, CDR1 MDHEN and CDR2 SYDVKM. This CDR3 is CASSLVPGSGNTIYF. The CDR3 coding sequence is TGTGCCAGCAGTTTAGTCCCCGGCTCTGGAAACACCATATATTTT.

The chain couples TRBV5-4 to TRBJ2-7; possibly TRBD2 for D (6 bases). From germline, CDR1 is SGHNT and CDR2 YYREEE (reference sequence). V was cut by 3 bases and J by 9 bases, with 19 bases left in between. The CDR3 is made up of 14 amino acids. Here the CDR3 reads CASSSRDSSLRQYF. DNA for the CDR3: TGTGCCAGCAGCTCACGGGACTCCTCGCTGAGGCAGTACTTC.